The sequence of this T cell receptor (beta chain) was determined in a study of control samples from healthy donors and cancer patients. Germline V gene lookup returns CDR1 MNHEY and CDR2 SMNVEV (reference sequence). CDR3 size: 13 residues. J was trimmed by 4 bases and V by 8 bases; bases with no gene match: 5. Here immunoSEQ multiplex PCR was the method, and the copy in TCRdb shows in-frame clones only, minus some. This sample has roughly 120,000 clones, with approximately 93% found just once. Sequencing was performed on blood. V usage is TRBV27 and J usage is TRBJ1-1; TRBD1 agrees at 9 bases. This TCR derives from a man between 25 and 39 years old in good health. In DNA form, the CDR3 reads TGTGCCAGCGGGACAGGGATAGGCACTGAAGCTTTCTTT. It yields the protein CASGTGIGTEAFF.